These 2 T cell receptor beta chains originate from one sample sequenced in a study of CD8 T cells in ankylosing spondylitis. Whole-study findings and limits: Among TCR beta sequences, a motif of eight highly homologous variants appeared characteristic of ankylosing spondylitis blood.

No antigen has been assigned to these receptors. From the 5' RACE reads, TCRdb called clonotypes with MiXCR, one entry per CDR3 protein. The table records 100,000 or so distinct CDR3 sequences, approximately 9.6% of them present only once. The sequenced material came from blood, either unsorted or a sorted T cell fraction (not recorded which). The receptors stem from a male donor with ankylosing spondylitis.

The sample holds a few counts of this clonotype. V usage is TRBV19 and J usage is TRBJ2-7, with 10 bases fitting TRBD2. J gave up 2 bases and V 3 bases, and 13 bases lay outside the gene matches. CDR1 is LNHDA and CDR2 is SQIVND in the germline V gene (reference sequence). The CDR3 runs to 18 residues. This CDR3 is CASSILLAGDGSPYEQYF. The CDR3 nucleotides read TGTGCCAGTAGTATTCTGCTAGCGGGAGATGGGAGTCCCTACGAGCAGTACTTC.

This rearrangement joins TRBV2 to TRBJ1-1; tentative D call: TRBD1 (5 bases). The CDR3 extends over 15 amino acids. Germline assignment: CDR1 SNHLY and CDR2 FYNNEI. The V gene lost 6 bases and the J gene lost 0 bases, with 14 bases spanning the gap. CDR3: CASRGLGMMNTEAFF. CDR3 nucleotide sequence: TGTGCCAGCAGGGGGCTGGGGATGATGAACACTGAAGCTTTCTTT.